Presented here are 28 T cell receptor beta chains from one specimen sequenced in a study of blood T cell repertoires in COVID-19. The protocol was immunoSEQ multiplex PCR, while the TCRdb copy is restricted to in-frame clones and leaves out a portion. The table records about 190,000 clones, 70% to 80% of them present only once. Sequencing was done on a sample of peripheral blood. Every receptor here comes from a woman in her forties or fifties with acute or convalescent COVID-19.

For the CDR3, the DNA is TGTGCCTGGAGTAAAAGCGGGGGATCCACGATCAATGAGCAGTTCTTC. Residues: CAWSKSGGSTINEQFF. V and J are TRBV30 and TRBJ2-1; 8 bases map to TRBD2. V was clipped by 2 bases and J by 6 bases; unmatched bases: 12. CDR1 GTSNPN and CDR2 SVGIG come from the germline V gene (reference sequence). The CDR3 contains 16 residues.

The chain employs TRBV6-5 and TRBJ2-3; D is ambiguous. Trimming removed 2 bases at V and 0 bases at J, with 9 bases between. Germline CDR1 and CDR2: MNHEY and SVGAGI. The CDR3 totals 15 residues. CDR3 sequence: CASSYTTGSTDTQYF. CDR3 coding DNA: TGTGCCAGCAGTTACACTACCGGTAGCACAGATACGCAGTATTTT.

The gene calls are TRBV2 and TRBJ2-3; possible D gene TRBD1, 5 bases. V lost 6 bases and J lost 4, with 17 bases in between. This CDR3 has 15 amino acids. Germline assignment: CDR1 SNHLY and CDR2 FYNNEI. The DNA for the CDR3 is TGTGCCAGCAGGGGCCAGGGTTTAATCGCAGATACGCAGTATTTT. It translates to CASRGQGLIADTQYF. The entire variable domain, with the rest obtained from reference TRBV2 and TRBJ2-3, is as follows: EPEVTQTPSHQVTQMGQEVILRCVPISNHLYFYWYRQILGQKVEFLVSFYNNEISEKSEIFDDQFSVERPDGSNFTLKIRSTKLEDSAMYFCASRGQGLIADTQYFGPGTRLTVL.

The CDR3 sequence: CASSVDPGGSEQFF. For the CDR3, the DNA is TGTGCCAGCAGCGTAGACCCAGGGGGCTCTGAGCAGTTCTTC. The gene calls are TRBV9 and TRBJ2-1; 8 positions agree with TRBD1. The V and J ends lost 0 bases and 9 bases, in that order; junction bases with no gene match: 5. The CDR3 sequence is 14 residues long. Germline CDR1 is SGDLS and CDR2 is YYNGEE.

The chain employs TRBV19 and TRBJ2-6; no reliable D call. The CDR3 covers 15 residues. CDR1 is LNHDA and CDR2 is SQIVND in the germline V gene (reference sequence). V gave up 3 bases and J gave up 0 bases, with 6 bases separating them. CDR3 sequence reads: CASSIFYSGANVLTF. The CDR3 DNA reads as TGTGCCAGTAGTATCTTCTACTCTGGGGCCAACGTCCTGACTTTC.

The chain couples TRBV28 to TRBJ2-7, with 15 bases matching TRBD2. The germline CDR1 and CDR2 sequences are MDHEN and SYDVKM. J was trimmed by 12 bases and V by 6 bases; bases with no gene match: 9. The CDR3 has 14 residues. The CDR3 reads CASSPPGLAGGGYF. In DNA form, the CDR3 reads TGTGCCAGCAGCCCCCCGGGACTAGCGGGAGGAGGGTACTTC. The full variable domain, its missing parts supplied by reference TRBV28 and TRBJ2-7, is DVKVTQSSRYLVKRTGEKVFLECVQDMDHENMFWYRQDPGLGLRLIYFSYDVKMKEKGDIPEGYSVSREKKERFSLILESASTNQTSMYLCASSPPGLAGGGYFGPGTRLTVT.

This rearrangement joins TRBV5-8 to TRBJ2-3, with D unclear. Looked up from germline, CDR1 is SGHTS and CDR2 is YDEGEE. There are 14 residues in the CDR3. The V end was cut by 6 bases, the J end by 3 bases, with 14 bases between. CDR3 residues: CASILLTGTDTQYF. CDR3 DNA sequence: TGTGCCAGCATCCTTCTGACGGGTACAGATACGCAGTATTTT.

The chain links TRBV6-6 to TRBJ2-1; 8 nucleotides align to TRBD2. The junction had 3 bases not matched to a gene; V was cut back by 0 bases and J by 5 bases. The CDR3 length is 15 residues. The germline V gene has CDR1 MNHNY and CDR2 SVGAGI (reference sequence). The CDR3 protein is CASSYSREGHNEQFF. The DNA of the CDR3 is TGTGCCAGCAGTTACTCCCGGGAGGGCCACAATGAGCAGTTCTTC.

This rearrangement joins TRBV19 to TRBJ2-2, with TRBD1 identical over 8 bases. The V segment lost 4 bases and the J segment 8 bases; nucleotides outside the gene matches: 6. Germline CDR1 reads LNHDA; CDR2 reads SQIVND (reference sequence). The CDR3 has 14 amino acids. DNA for the CDR3: TGTGCCAGTAGTACGACAGGGGTAAGAGGGGAGCTGTTTTTT. This encodes CASSTTGVRGELFF.

This rearrangement joins TRBV5-6 to TRBJ1-6; TRBD1 aligns across 10 bases. V lost 3 bases to trimming and J lost 7 bases; unmatched junction nucleotides: 4. This CDR3 is built from 15 residues. Per germline, CDR1 SGHDT and CDR2 YYEEEE. CDR3 amino acids: CASSSMGQGNSPLHF. Written as DNA, the CDR3 is TGTGCCAGCAGCTCAATGGGACAGGGGAATTCACCCCTCCACTTT.

The chain couples TRBV7-2 to TRBJ1-2; tentatively, D is TRBD1 (5 bases). There are 14 residues in the CDR3. The V gene lost 6 bases and the J gene lost 8 bases, with 19 bases spanning the gap. Germline values: CDR1 SGHTA, CDR2 FQGNSA. As DNA, the CDR3 is TGTGCCAGCAGTTCAACCAGGGAGGAAGTAGGCTACACCTTC. Residues: CASSSTREEVGYTF.

The rearrangement uses TRBV27 and TRBJ2-5, with D hard to call. CDR3 size: 15 residues. Germline V gene lookup returns CDR1 MNHEY and CDR2 SMNVEV (reference sequence). V was trimmed by 6 bases and J by 3 bases, leaving 17 bases between them. CDR3 nucleotide sequence: TGTGCCAGCAGACTCTCCCCGACTGCCGAAGAGACCCAGTACTTC. It is translated as CASRLSPTAEETQYF.

The chain combines TRBV6-6 with TRBJ2-3; D is possibly TRBD1 (5 bases). The CDR3 extends over 16 amino acids. V was cut by 7 bases and J by 0 bases, with 17 bases left in between. Germline values: CDR1 MNHNY, CDR2 SVGAGI (reference sequence). In nucleotides, the CDR3 is TGTGCCAGCACTCCAGGCTACAGGCAGAGCACAGATACGCAGTATTTT. It encodes CASTPGYRQSTDTQYF.

As DNA, the CDR3 is TGTGCCAGCAGACTAACAGGGAGCCTAGCCAAAAACATTCAGTACTTC. Translated: CASRLTGSLAKNIQYF. V usage is TRBV27 and J usage is TRBJ2-4, with D maybe TRBD1 (6 bases). This CDR3 contains 16 residues. Trimming shortened V by 6 bases and J by 0 bases, and 15 bases separated the two germline ends. Germline values: CDR1 MNHEY, CDR2 SMNVEV (reference sequence).

The V call is TRBV6-1, the J call TRBJ1-5, with TRBD1 matching over 8 bases. The CDR3 sequence is 16 residues long. The germline gives CDR1 MNHNS, CDR2 SASEGT. V trimming: 2 bases; J trimming: 2 bases; junction bases outside the gene matches: 5. The CDR3 loop is CASSEPTGGRNQPQHF. The CDR3 DNA is TGTGCCAGCAGTGAACCAACAGGGGGGCGCAATCAGCCCCAGCATTTT.

The chain links TRBV7-2 to TRBJ1-2, with a possible D match to TRBD1 (6 bases). The V end lost 6 bases, the J end lost 2 bases, and 16 bases lay between the germline ends. The CDR3 totals 15 residues. The germline CDR1 and CDR2 sequences are SGHTA and FQGNSA. CDR3 in DNA: TGTGCCAGCAGGACCGACAGGCTCTTAAACTATGGCTACACCTTC. This codes for CASRTDRLLNYGYTF.

J is TRBJ2-3 and V is TRBV5-3; TRBD1 agrees at 7 bases. TRBV5-3 is sorted into the ORF group, with uncertain function. The CDR3 is 18 residues long. Trimming took 2 bases from V and 3 from J; bases not matched to a gene: 15. CDR3 region: CARSFGDLRGRLTDTQYF. The CDR3 coding sequence is TGTGCCAGAAGCTTCGGCGATCTGAGGGGGCGATTGACAGATACGCAGTATTTT.

The chain couples TRBV18 to TRBJ1-4, with 8 bases lining up with TRBD1. There are 17 residues in the CDR3. Germline assignment: CDR1 KGHSH and CDR2 LQKENI. Trimming took 2 bases from V and 2 from J; bases not matched to a gene: 7. The CDR3 sequence is CASSPRPTGATNEKLFF. CDR3 sequence (DNA): TGTGCCAGCTCACCAAGGCCGACAGGGGCCACTAATGAAAAACTGTTTTTT.

V usage is TRBV5-1 and J usage is TRBJ2-1; TRBD1 matches 8 bases. The CDR3 runs to 14 residues. V dropped 6 bases and J dropped 1; count of bases not matched to a gene: 3. Germline CDR1 and CDR2: SGHRS and YFSETQ. CDR3 loop: CASNGQGSYNEQFF. CDR3 bases: TGCGCCAGCAACGGACAGGGTTCCTACAATGAGCAGTTCTTC. Based on the CDR3 plus reference TRBV5-1 and TRBJ2-1, the full variable domain is KAGVTQTPRYLIKTRGQQVTLSCSPISGHRSVSWYQQTPGQGLQFLFEYFSETQRNKGNFPGRFSGRQFSNSRSEMNVSTLELGDSALYLCASNGQGSYNEQFFGPGTRLTVL.

This chain uses TRBV6-1 with TRBJ2-5; 7 positions agree with TRBD1. The V and J ends lost 5 bases and 3 bases, in that order; junction bases with no gene match: 6. Germline loops: CDR1 MNHNS, CDR2 SASEGT. The CDR3 runs 14 residues. This CDR3 reads CASSYRDRKETQYF. CDR3 bases: TGTGCCAGCAGTTATCGGGACAGAAAAGAGACCCAGTACTTC.

V is TRBV10-3 and J is TRBJ2-1, with TRBD2 matching over 7 bases. CDR3 length equals 14 residues. Germline trimming cut 3 bases from V and 10 bases from J; bases unmatched to any gene: 9. Germline V lookup: CDR1 ENHRY, CDR2 SYGVKD. Here the CDR3 reads CAISESGGGVEQFF. CDR3 in DNA: TGTGCCATCAGTGAATCAGGCGGGGGAGTAGAGCAGTTCTTC.

This chain uses TRBV7-2 with TRBJ2-1; D possibly corresponds to TRBD2 (5 bases). Germline V gene data show CDR1 as SGHTA and CDR2 as FQGNSA. V gave up 2 bases and J gave up 9 bases, with 14 bases separating them. The CDR3 contains 14 residues. The CDR3 sequence is CASSLLPSGGEQFF. In DNA form, the CDR3 reads TGTGCCAGCAGCTTACTCCCAAGCGGTGGTGAGCAGTTCTTC.

This clone has a handful of counts. V gene TRBV6-5 combines with J gene TRBJ2-1, with 10 bases identical to TRBD1. Germline assignment: CDR1 MNHEY and CDR2 SVGAGI. The junction had 4 bases not matched to a gene; V was cut back by 2 bases and J by 3 bases. CDR3 length: 16 residues. CDR3 nucleotides: TGTGCCAGCAGTTACCTGACAGGGGGCGGCTACAATGAGCAGTTCTTC. Encoded protein: CASSYLTGGGYNEQFF.

This clone has only a few counts. This chain uses TRBV5-4 with TRBJ2-7; 9 bases align to TRBD2. The CDR3 covers 17 residues. Germline V lookup: CDR1 SGHNT, CDR2 YYREEE (reference sequence). After removal of 4 bases from V and 1 base from J, the junction contained 12 bases not matched to a gene. CDR3 sequence reads: CASSPGNSGGRSYEQYF. Written as DNA, the CDR3 is TGTGCCAGCAGCCCCGGAAATAGCGGGGGTCGGTCCTACGAGCAGTACTTC.

The gene calls are TRBV19 and TRBJ2-1; TRBD2 matches 11 bases. V gave up 3 bases and J gave up 4 bases; unmatched junction bases: 5. CDR1 LNHDA and CDR2 SQIVND come from the germline V gene (reference sequence). This CDR3 is built from 16 residues. The CDR3 coding sequence is TGTGCCAGTAGTATTTTAGCTAGCGGGAGGTACAATGAGCAGTTCTTC. Amino acid sequence: CASSILASGRYNEQFF.

The V and J genes are TRBV27 and TRBJ2-1; the D gene is possibly TRBD1 (6 bases). V shed 4 bases and J shed 6 bases, with 16 bases lying between them. There are 15 residues in the CDR3. CDR1 is MNHEY, CDR2 SMNVEV, per germline (reference sequence). This chain's CDR3 is CASSSIRGGRNEQFF. DNA for the CDR3: TGTGCCAGCAGTTCTATCAGAGGGGGTCGCAATGAGCAGTTCTTC.

Written as DNA, the CDR3 is TGTGCCAGCACCAGCCGGGGGACTGAAGCTTTCTTT. Protein product: CASTSRGTEAFF. The rearrangement links TRBV28 to TRBJ1-1; TRBD1 is a possible D gene (5 bases). The germline V gene encodes CDR1 MDHEN and CDR2 SYDVKM. Trimming pared 7 bases from V and 5 bases from J, leaving 11 bases between. The CDR3 is 12 amino acids.

This clone showed up just a few times. The chain uses TRBV30 and TRBJ1-1; weak D call: TRBD1 (5 bases). Germline V lookup: CDR1 GTSNPN, CDR2 SVGIG (reference sequence). This CDR3 contains 13 residues. The germline V and J ends were trimmed by 8 bases and 2 bases, with 15 bases remaining between them. CDR3 DNA sequence: TGTGCCGGGACCGGAGGGTTCAACACTGAAGCTTTCTTT. This encodes CAGTGGFNTEAFF.